The clone carrying this TCR beta chain has a handful of counts. Its antigen is still unknown. This sample was included in a study of shared clonotypes between healthy human individuals. Overall study findings and caveats: Memory subsets generally showed smaller estimated richness than naive subsets did.

Some clones are missing from TCRdb's copy, which holds only in-frame ones; the method was immunoSEQ multiplex PCR. The sample records roughly 1,000,000 clones, approximately 78% being singletons. The CDR3 spans 11 residues. The germline V gene has CDR1 LNHDA and CDR2 SQIVND (reference sequence). Deletions cut 8 bases from V and 9 bases from J, with 11 bases between. The chain couples TRBV19 to TRBJ1-5, with no clear D. The receptor was isolated from a man between 18 and 35 years old in good health. Some clones in this sample may be carry-over from other donors' samples. Sequenced input: memory CD4+ T cells from PBMCs. Subset indicated: CD45RA-negative fraction. This chain's CDR3 is CASGSYGPQHF. CDR3 coding DNA: TGTGCCAGTGGGTCCTATGGGCCCCAGCATTTT.